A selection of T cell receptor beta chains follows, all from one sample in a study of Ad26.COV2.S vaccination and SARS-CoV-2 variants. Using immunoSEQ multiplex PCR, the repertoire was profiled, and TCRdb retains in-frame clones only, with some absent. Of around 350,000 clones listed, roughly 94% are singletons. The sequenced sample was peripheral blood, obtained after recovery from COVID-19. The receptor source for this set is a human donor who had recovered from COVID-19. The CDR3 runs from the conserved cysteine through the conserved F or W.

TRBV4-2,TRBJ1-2,CASSQDTEVYGYTF
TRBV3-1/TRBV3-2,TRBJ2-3,CASSQDLRLAGGISTDTQYF
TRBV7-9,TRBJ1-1,CASSLPGQGGTEAFF
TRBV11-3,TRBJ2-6,CASRVKPGASGANVLTF
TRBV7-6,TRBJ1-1,CASSLTRGQNTEAFF
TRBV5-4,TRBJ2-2,CASSLAGNTGELFF
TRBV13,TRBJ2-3,CASSFTDTQYF
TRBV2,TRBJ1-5,CASSESGAVNQPQHF
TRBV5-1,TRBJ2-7,CASSYGTSGGFVEQYF
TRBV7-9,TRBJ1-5,CASSLAKGLRNQPQHF
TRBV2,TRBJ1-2,CASSRAGGPYGYTF
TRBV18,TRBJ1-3,CASSPINSNSGNTIYF
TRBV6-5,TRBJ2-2,CASSYSGLGFPGELFF
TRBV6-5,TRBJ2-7,CASSYRRDREYEQYF
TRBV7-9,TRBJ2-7,CASSLTGEVYEQYF
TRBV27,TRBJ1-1,CASSTLEDPKGTEAFF
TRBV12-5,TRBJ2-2,CASGLGTGSSGELFF
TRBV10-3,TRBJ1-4,CAISDMVGATNEKLFF
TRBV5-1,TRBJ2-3,CASSPGLAGPDTQYF
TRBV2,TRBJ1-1,CASSDRGGSTEAFF
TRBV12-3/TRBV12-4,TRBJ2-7,CASSKTGYEQYF
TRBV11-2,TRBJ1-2,CASSSGQGGYGYTF
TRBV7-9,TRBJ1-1,CASSFVDRPREAFF
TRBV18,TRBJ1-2,CASSPPERGYGYTF
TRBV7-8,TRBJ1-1,CASSHSPREAFF
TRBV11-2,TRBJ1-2,CASSPRDSRTYGYTF
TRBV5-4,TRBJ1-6,CASSSGQPRGSPLHF
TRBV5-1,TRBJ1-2,CASSSGQGEYYGYTF
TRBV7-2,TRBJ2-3,CASGRGGIDTQYF
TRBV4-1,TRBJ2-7,CASSQDGEKGADEQYF
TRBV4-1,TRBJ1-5,CASSQKHPSNQPQHF
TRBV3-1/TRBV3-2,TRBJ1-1,CASSQSGLNTEAFF
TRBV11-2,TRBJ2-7,CASSLEVQNSYEQYF
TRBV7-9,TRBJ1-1,CASSLAGTPTEAFF
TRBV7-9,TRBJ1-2,CASSLVSGSNYGYTF